This record covers a single T cell receptor (beta chain). The antigen is undetermined. Researchers amplified the TCR beta CDR3 regions from RNA transcripts. Primed by the HTBI set, a first-round RT-PCR was run on the TCR CDR3. TCRdb passed the multiplex PCR reads through MiXCR, listing each CDR3 protein once. The sample carries around 380,000 distinct CDR3 sequences, less than 15% recorded once. This record belongs to a study of T cells in Graves' hyperthyroidism and ophthalmopathy. Study-wide background: At initial diagnosis, before any treatment had begun, peripheral blood was obtained. The study, taken as a whole, reports: Most thyroid clonotypes that were expanded above 0.001 also turned up in blood.

The germline V gene encodes CDR1 DFQATT and CDR2 SNEGSKA (reference sequence). The CDR3 contains 15 residues. Trimming took 5 bases from V and 4 from J, leaving 20 bases between them. Each patient was aged 18 to 65 and had newly diagnosed hyperthyroidism of under 2 months' duration. This sequence originates from a man aged 30-40 years with Graves' hyperthyroidism that later progressed to Graves' ophthalmopathy. V gene TRBV20-1 combines with J gene TRBJ1-2, with D perhaps matching TRBD1 (6 bases). Sequencing was done on a sample of blood. The CDR3 sequence: CSASQTKGGGYGYTF. In nucleotides, the CDR3 is TGCAGTGCTTCGCAAACCAAGGGGGGGGGCTATGGCTACACCTTC.